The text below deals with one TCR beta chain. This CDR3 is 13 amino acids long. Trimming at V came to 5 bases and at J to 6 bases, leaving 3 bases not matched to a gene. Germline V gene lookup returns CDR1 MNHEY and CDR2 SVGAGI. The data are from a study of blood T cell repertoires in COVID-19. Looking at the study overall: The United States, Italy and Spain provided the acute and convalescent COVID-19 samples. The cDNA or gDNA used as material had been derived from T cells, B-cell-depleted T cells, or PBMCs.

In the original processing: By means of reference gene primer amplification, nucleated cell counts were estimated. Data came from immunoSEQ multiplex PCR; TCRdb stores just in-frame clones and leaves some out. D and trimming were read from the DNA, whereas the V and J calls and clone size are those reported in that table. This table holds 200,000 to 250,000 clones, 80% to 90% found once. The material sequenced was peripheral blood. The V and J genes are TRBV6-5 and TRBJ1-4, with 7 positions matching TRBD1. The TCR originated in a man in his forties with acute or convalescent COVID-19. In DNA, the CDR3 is TGTGCCAGCAGTCTCAGGGGGGATGAAAAACTGTTTTTT. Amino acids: CASSLRGDEKLFF.